The 24 T cell receptor beta chains presented below share a single source sample, sequenced in a study of CD8+CD57+ T cells in acquired aplastic anemia. The study profiled TCR beta VDJ and CDR3 using genomic DNA as template. TCRdb passed the reads through MiXCR, listing each CDR3 protein once. The sample records 150,000 to 200,000 distinct CDR3 sequences, 45% to 55% being singletons. For sequencing, patients were chosen who had shown expansion of CD8+CD57+ cells by flow cytometry. Sample: sorted CD4+, CD8+, or CD8+CD57+ T cells (not recorded which) from PBMCs. Receptors were obtained from a human donor with aplastic anemia.

This clonotype has at least ten counts. The chain recombines TRBV4-3 with TRBJ2-7; 10 bases are shared with TRBD2. This CDR3 region has 16 residues. In germline, CDR1 is LGHNA, CDR2 YSLEER. The junction had 8 bases not matched to a gene; V was cut back by 1 base and J by 5 bases. CDR3 in DNA: TGCGCCAGCAGCCAAGCCCTGAGGGGACTAGCGAACGAGCAGTACTTC. Translation gives CASSQALRGLANEQYF.

This clonotype was observed at least ten times. CDR3: CASSLGATEAFF. CDR3 nucleotide sequence: TGTGCCAGCAGCTTAGGGGCCACTGAAGCTTTCTTT. The V gene is TRBV7-9, the J gene TRBJ1-1; D is uncertain. Germline V lookup: CDR1 SEHNR, CDR2 FQNEAQ (reference sequence). V dropped 1 base and J dropped 4 bases, with 4 bases sitting between them. The CDR3 sequence is 12 residues long.

The table lists this clonotype with many counts. The chain combines TRBV15 with TRBJ1-2; D gene unclear. CDR1 is LNHNV, CDR2 YYDKDF, per germline (reference sequence). The CDR3 length is 15 residues. Trimming shortened V by 1 base and J by 0 bases, and 9 bases separated the two germline ends. The CDR3 sequence is CATSRADATNYGYTF. The CDR3, as DNA: TGTGCCACCAGCAGAGCGGACGCCACTAACTATGGCTACACCTTC.

The chain links TRBV6-1 to TRBJ1-3, with D tentatively TRBD1 (6 bases). Per the germline V gene, CDR1 is MNHNS and CDR2 is SASEGT. The CDR3 is 14 amino acids. Trimming took off 8 bases at V and 0 bases at J, with 11 bases between the two ends. In nucleotides, the CDR3 is TGTGCCAGCGGGTTGGACAGCTCTGGAAACACCATATATTTT. Its protein product is CASGLDSSGNTIYF.

The rearrangement joins TRBV9 to TRBJ1-1; unclear D gene. Germline CDR1 and CDR2: SGDLS and YYNGEE. The V and J ends lost 4 bases and 2 bases respectively, with 9 bases between them. CDR3 length: 13 amino acids. CDR3 in DNA: TGTGCCAGCAGCCCCCCGAGCAACACTGAAGCTTTCTTT. This sequence encodes CASSPPSNTEAFF.

J is TRBJ1-1 and V is TRBV19; D gene uncertain. The CDR3 contains 14 residues. The V and J ends lost 4 bases and 9 bases respectively, with 18 bases between them. Per germline, CDR1 LNHDA and CDR2 SQIVND (reference sequence). In DNA form, the CDR3 reads TGTGCCAGTAGTACCTCGAACCGGCTGGAGAAAGCTTTCTTT. Amino acid sequence: CASSTSNRLEKAFF.

CDR3 DNA sequence: TGCAGTGCTAGAGATCGGACAGGGGACTACGAGCAGTACTTC. Amino acids: CSARDRTGDYEQYF. The V call is TRBV20-1, the J call TRBJ2-7; 9 nucleotides agree with TRBD1. The germline gives CDR1 DFQATT, CDR2 SNEGSKA (reference sequence). The CDR3 totals 14 residues. The junction had 3 bases not matched to a gene; V was cut back by 0 bases and J by 3 bases.

The chain has TRBV29-1 and TRBJ1-1; 8 bases match TRBD1. V dropped 3 bases and J dropped 5; count of bases not matched to a gene: 8. This CDR3 is built from 14 residues. Germline V gives CDR1 SQVTM, CDR2 ANQGSEA. In DNA, the CDR3 is TGCAGCGTTGATACCGGACAGGGATGGACTGAAGCTTTCTTT. Its translation: CSVDTGQGWTEAFF.

Comment on this clonotype: This may stem from a read error, because a much larger clone lies one nucleotide away. J is TRBJ2-7 and V is TRBV20-1; 8 nucleotides match TRBD2. V shed 1 base and J 3 bases; nucleotides not matched to a gene: 20. Germline V gives CDR1 DFQATT, CDR2 SNEGSKA (reference sequence). This CDR3 comprises 19 residues. The CDR3 DNA reads as TGCAGTGCTAGAGGTCCGGGACCAGCGGGAGAAATAGAAATCTACGAGCAGTACTTC. Translated: CSARGPGPAGEIEIYEQYF.

This clonotype was seen repeatedly, ten times or more. The chain carries TRBV20-1 and TRBJ1-2; D not resolved. CDR1 DFQATT and CDR2 SNEGSKA come from the germline V gene (reference sequence). Trimming took 2 bases from V and 2 from J, leaving 9 bases between them. The CDR3 contains 13 residues. CDR3 region: CSARPTGNYGYTF. The CDR3, as DNA: TGCAGTGCTAGACCCACCGGGAACTATGGCTACACCTTC.

About this clonotype: This may be a read error, as it is one base from a much larger clone. V is TRBV6-4 and J is TRBJ1-1; weak D call: TRBD1 (5 bases). V shed 4 bases and J shed 3 bases, with 15 bases lying between them. Germline CDR1 reads MRHNA; CDR2 reads SNTAGT. The CDR3 covers 15 residues. CDR3: CASSGGKGWYTEAFF. The CDR3 DNA is TGTGCCAGCAGTGGGGGGAAGGGGTGGTACACTGAAGCTTTCTTT.

Regarding this clonotype: A much more abundant neighbour one base away suggests this may be a read error. The chain uses TRBV9 and TRBJ1-1, with TRBD1 matching over 10 bases. Germline V lookup: CDR1 SGDLS, CDR2 YYNGEE. J gave up 7 bases and V 0 bases, and 3 bases lay outside the gene matches. The CDR3 loop spans 14 amino acids. CDR3 coding DNA: TGTGCCAGCAGCGTAGGAGACAGGGGGCATGAAGCTTTCTTT. Its protein is CASSVGDRGHEAFF.

Concerning this clonotype: The CDR3 end shows no conserved phenylalanine or tryptophan, and so a read error is likely. This sequence joins TRBV20-1 and TRBJ1-2, with D hard to call. Germline V lookup: CDR1 DFQATT, CDR2 SNEGSKA (reference sequence). Trimming removed 5 bases at V and 2 bases at J, with 18 bases between. There are 15 residues in the CDR3. The CDR3 coding sequence is TGCAGTGCTCGTCAGGAGTCAGCCCAAAACTATGGCTACACCCTC. It encodes CSARQESAQNYGYTL.

J is TRBJ2-7 and V is TRBV24-1, with a possible D match to TRBD1 (6 bases). Between the trimmed V and J ends, which lost 7 bases and 2 bases, there was a span of 14 bases. CDR3 length equals 14 residues. Germline CDR1 KGHDR, CDR2 SFDVKD. CDR3 DNA sequence: TGTGCCACCAGGAGAACGGACAGTACCTACGAGCAGTACTTC. Translated: CATRRTDSTYEQYF.

The chain employs TRBV15 and TRBJ1-1, with D perhaps TRBD1 (6 bases). There are 14 residues in the CDR3. Germline assignment: CDR1 LNHNV and CDR2 YYDKDF (reference sequence). V lost 3 bases to trimming and J lost 5 bases, with 13 bases between them. The CDR3 DNA is TGTGCCACCAGCAGCACAGGGTCGAGTACTGAAGCTTTCTTT. It specifies CATSSTGSSTEAFF.

This sequence joins TRBV30 and TRBJ2-3; 10 bases are a match to TRBD1. V gave up 3 bases and J gave up 3 bases; unmatched junction bases: 9. Germline loops: CDR1 GTSNPN, CDR2 SVGIG (reference sequence). The CDR3 sequence is 16 residues long. In DNA, the CDR3 is TGTGCCTGGAGCGATTCGGGACAGGGGTTAACAGATACGCAGTATTTT. It specifies CAWSDSGQGLTDTQYF.

The DNA of the CDR3 is TGTGCCAGCTCAACCGGGACTAGCGGGAGAAGAGAGACCCAGTACTTC. Residues: CASSTGTSGRRETQYF. This rearrangement joins TRBV18 to TRBJ2-5, with 14 bases that match TRBD2. In germline, CDR1 is KGHSH, CDR2 LQKENI. J was trimmed by 4 bases and V by 5 bases; bases with no gene match: 6. The CDR3 is made up of 16 amino acids.

For this clonotype: With a much larger clone just one base away, this may be a read error. The rearrangement uses TRBV10-3 and TRBJ2-7; the D gene is possibly TRBD2 (7 bases). This CDR3 has 15 amino acids. The germline gives CDR1 ENHRY, CDR2 SYGVKD. In DNA form, the CDR3 reads TGTGCCAGCAGTATCACAGGGAGGGGATCTAATAAGCAGTACTTC. Translated, it gives CASSITGRGSNKQYF.

This clonotype has more than one count but fewer than ten. The genes are TRBV11-3 and TRBJ2-3; D perhaps matches TRBD1 (5 bases). Trimming cost V 2 bases and J 4 bases, with 10 bases left between them. The CDR3 loop spans 14 amino acids. Germline loops: CDR1 SGHNT, CDR2 YENEEA. The CDR3 coding sequence is TGTGCCAGCAGCTTACCAGACAGCCCAGATACGCAGTATTTT. It specifies CASSLPDSPDTQYF.

The rearrangement joins TRBV7-2 to TRBJ1-1; D might be TRBD1 (5 bases). This CDR3 is 14 amino acids long. Germline CDR1 and CDR2: SGHTA and FQGNSA. V was pared by 6 bases and J by 3 bases, with 14 bases between. In nucleotides, the CDR3 is TGTGCCAGCAGGTTATGGGGAGGGGACACTGAAGCTTTCTTT. It translates to CASRLWGGDTEAFF. Drawing the rest from reference TRBV7-2 and TRBJ1-1, the complete variable domain is GAGVSQSPSNKVTEKGKDVELRCDPISGHTALYWYRQSLGQGLEFLIYFQGNSAPDKSGLPSDRFSAERTGGSVSTLTIQRTQQEDSAVYLCASRLWGGDTEAFFGQGTRLTVV.

This clonotype showed up just a few times. The J gene is TRBJ1-1, the V gene TRBV15; no reliable D call. In germline, CDR1 is LNHNV, CDR2 YYDKDF (reference sequence). The CDR3 is made up of 14 amino acids. Between the trimmed V and J ends, which lost 5 bases and 5 bases, there was a span of 15 bases. CDR3 sequence: CATSGTGGNTEAFF. The CDR3 DNA is TGTGCCACCAGCGGCACGGGAGGGAATACTGAAGCTTTCTTT.

The table lists this clonotype with many counts. CDR3 protein: CASSSGTGTNTGELFF. The CDR3 DNA follows: TGTGCCAGCAGCTCCGGGACAGGGACGAACACCGGGGAGCTGTTTTTT. This sequence joins TRBV7-6 and TRBJ2-2, with 9 bases matching TRBD1. V lost 4 bases, J lost 0 bases, and 3 bases stayed unmatched. Germline CDR1 is SGHVS and CDR2 is FNYEAQ. The CDR3 is 16 amino acids.

Notes on this clonotype: The conserved phenylalanine or tryptophan normally closing the CDR3 is absent here, so this likely arose from a read error. This sequence joins TRBV6-1 and TRBJ1-6; no firm D call. V was pared by 3 bases and J by 7 bases, with 10 bases between. Germline-derived CDR1 and CDR2 are MNHNS and SASEGT. The CDR3 has 14 amino acids. This CDR3 is CASSETHNNSPLHL. The CDR3, as DNA: TGTGCCAGCAGTGAGACTCACAACAATTCACCCCTCCACCTT.

V and J are TRBV2 and TRBJ2-1; TRBD1 matches 7 bases. Trimming cost V 1 base and J 4 bases; bases outside gene matches: 1. Looked up from germline, CDR1 is SNHLY and CDR2 is FYNNEI. The CDR3 spans 14 residues. CDR3 amino acids: CASSEGQGYNEQFF. The CDR3 DNA is TGTGCCAGCAGTGAAGGACAGGGTTACAATGAGCAGTTCTTC. Filled out from reference TRBV2 and TRBJ2-1, the complete variable domain reads EPEVTQTPSHQVTQMGQEVILRCVPISNHLYFYWYRQILGQKVEFLVSFYNNEISEKSEIFDDQFSVERPDGSNFTLKIRSTKLEDSAMYFCASSEGQGYNEQFFGPGTRLTVL.